This entry describes one TCR beta chain. These data belong to a study of blood T cell repertoires in COVID-19. Study at large: The cDNA or gDNA used as material had been derived from T cells, B-cell-depleted T cells, or PBMCs.

This CDR3 is 15 amino acids long. The germline V and J ends were trimmed by 0 bases and 6 bases, with 13 bases remaining between them. Germline V gene data show CDR1 as SGHRS and CDR2 as YFSETQ. This table comes from immunoSEQ multiplex PCR, and its TCRdb copy is limited to in-frame clones, with some not included. The data hold approximately 180,000 clones, with about 80% observed a single time. The receptor was isolated from an older woman with acute or convalescent COVID-19. The chain is built from TRBV5-1 and TRBJ2-1; a possible D gene is TRBD2 (5 bases). Sequencing was done on a sample of peripheral blood. The CDR3 DNA reads as TGCGCCAGCAGCTTGGCCGGAGGACTCAGCAATGAGCAGTTCTTC. It codes for CASSLAGGLSNEQFF.